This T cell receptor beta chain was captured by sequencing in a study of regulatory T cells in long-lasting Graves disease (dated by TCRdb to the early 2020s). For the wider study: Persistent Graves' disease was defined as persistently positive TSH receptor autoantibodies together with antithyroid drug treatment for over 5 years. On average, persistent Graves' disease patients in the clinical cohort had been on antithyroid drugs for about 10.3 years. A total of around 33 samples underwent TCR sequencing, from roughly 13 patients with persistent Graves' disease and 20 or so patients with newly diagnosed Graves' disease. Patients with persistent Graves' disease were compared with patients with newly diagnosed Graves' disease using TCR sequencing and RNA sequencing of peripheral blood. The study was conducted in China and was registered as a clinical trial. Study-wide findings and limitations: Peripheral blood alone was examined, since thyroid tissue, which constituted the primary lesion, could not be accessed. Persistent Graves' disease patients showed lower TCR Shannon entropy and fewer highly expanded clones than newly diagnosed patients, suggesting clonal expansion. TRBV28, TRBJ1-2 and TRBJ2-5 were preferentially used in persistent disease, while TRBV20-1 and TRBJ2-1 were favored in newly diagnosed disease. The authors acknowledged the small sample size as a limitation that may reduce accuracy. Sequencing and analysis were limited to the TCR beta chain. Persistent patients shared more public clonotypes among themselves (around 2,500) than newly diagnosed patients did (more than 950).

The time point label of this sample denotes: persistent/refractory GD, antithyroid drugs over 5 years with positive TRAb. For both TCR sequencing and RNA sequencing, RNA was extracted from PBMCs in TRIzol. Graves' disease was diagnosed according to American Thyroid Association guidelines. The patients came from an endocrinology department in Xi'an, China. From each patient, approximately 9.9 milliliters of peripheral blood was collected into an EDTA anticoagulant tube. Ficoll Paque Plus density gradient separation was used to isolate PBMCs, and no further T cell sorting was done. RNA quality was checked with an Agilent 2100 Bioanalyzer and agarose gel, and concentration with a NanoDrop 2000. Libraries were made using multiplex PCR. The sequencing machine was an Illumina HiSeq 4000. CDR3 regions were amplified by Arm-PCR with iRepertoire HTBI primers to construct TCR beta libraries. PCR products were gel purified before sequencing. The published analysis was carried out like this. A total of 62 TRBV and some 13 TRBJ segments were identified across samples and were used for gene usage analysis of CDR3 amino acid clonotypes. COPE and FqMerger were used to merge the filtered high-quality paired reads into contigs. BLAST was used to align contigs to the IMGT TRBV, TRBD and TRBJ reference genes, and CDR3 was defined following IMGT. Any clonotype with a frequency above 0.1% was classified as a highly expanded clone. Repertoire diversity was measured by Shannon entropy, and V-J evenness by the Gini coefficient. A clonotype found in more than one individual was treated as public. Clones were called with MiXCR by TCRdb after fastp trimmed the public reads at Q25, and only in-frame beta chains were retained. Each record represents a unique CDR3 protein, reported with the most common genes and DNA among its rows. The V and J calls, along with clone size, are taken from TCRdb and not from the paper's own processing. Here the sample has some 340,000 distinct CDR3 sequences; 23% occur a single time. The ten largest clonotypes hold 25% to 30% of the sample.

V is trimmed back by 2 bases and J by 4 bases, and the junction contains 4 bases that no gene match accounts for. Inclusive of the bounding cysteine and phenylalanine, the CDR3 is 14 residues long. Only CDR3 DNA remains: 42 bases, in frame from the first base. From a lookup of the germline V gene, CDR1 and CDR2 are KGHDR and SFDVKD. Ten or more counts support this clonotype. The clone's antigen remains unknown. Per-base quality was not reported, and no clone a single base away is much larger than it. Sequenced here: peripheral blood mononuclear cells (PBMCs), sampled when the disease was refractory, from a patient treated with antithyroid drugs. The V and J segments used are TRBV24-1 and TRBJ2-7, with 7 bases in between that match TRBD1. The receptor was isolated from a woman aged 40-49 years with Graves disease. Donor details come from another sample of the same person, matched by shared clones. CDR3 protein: CATSDSGQQYEQYF. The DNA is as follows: TGTGCCACCAGTGATTCGGGACAGCAGTACGAGCAGTACTTC.